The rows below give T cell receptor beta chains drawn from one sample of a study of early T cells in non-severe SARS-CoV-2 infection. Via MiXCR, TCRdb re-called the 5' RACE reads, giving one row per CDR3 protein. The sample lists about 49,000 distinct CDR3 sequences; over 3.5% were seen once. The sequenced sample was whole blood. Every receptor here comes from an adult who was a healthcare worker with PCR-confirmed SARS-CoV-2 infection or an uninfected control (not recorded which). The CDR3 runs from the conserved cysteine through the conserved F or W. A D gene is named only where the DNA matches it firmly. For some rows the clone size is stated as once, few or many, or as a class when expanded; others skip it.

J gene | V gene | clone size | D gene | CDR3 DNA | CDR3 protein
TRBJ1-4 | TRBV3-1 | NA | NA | TGTGCCAGCAGCCAAGCGGGTAGGACCGCCCTCGGAAAACTGTTTTTT | CASSQAGRTALGKLFF
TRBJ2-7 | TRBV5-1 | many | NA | TGCGCCAGCAGCTCCGTACAGGGAGAAGAGCAGTACTTC | CASSSVQGEEQYF
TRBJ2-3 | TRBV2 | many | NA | TGTGCCAGCATGAAGACAGATACGCAGTATTTT | CASMKTDTQYF
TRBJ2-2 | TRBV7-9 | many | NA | TGTGCCAGCAGCATGGGACCGACGAACACCGGGGAGCTGTTTTTT | CASSMGPTNTGELFF
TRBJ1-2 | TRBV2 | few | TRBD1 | TGTGCCAGCAGTCTATCACAGGGGGACTATGGCTACACCTTC | CASSLSQGDYGYTF
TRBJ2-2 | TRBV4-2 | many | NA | TGTGCCAGCAGCACCGGCCGGGGCAACACCGGGGAGCTGTTTTTT | CASSTGRGNTGELFF
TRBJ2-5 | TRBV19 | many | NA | TGTGCCAGTAGTATAGTATTCGGAGAGACCCAGTACTTC | CASSIVFGETQYF
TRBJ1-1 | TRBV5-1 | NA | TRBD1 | TGCGCCAGCAGCCAGACAGGGGGGGTGAACACTGAAGCTTTCTTT | CASSQTGGVNTEAFF
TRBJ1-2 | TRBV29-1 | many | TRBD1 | TGCAGCGTTGAATTATCCAGGGGGCAGGGTGGCTACACCTTC | CSVELSRGQGGYTF
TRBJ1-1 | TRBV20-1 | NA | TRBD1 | TGCAGTGCTAGAGTCCCTCCGGGACAGGCCACTGAAGCTTTCTTT | CSARVPPGQATEAFF
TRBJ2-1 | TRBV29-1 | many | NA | TGCAGCGTTGAAGATCGCCGTTATCAGGGCGGGCAGTTCTTC | CSVEDRRYQGGQFF
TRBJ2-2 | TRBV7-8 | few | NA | TGTGCCAGCCAACAACAGTTGGGGGACACCGGGGAGCTGTTTTTT | CASQQQLGDTGELFF
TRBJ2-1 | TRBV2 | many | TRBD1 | TGTGCCAGCAGTGGGGGACAGGGTGGCTACAATGAGCAGTTCTTC | CASSGGQGGYNEQFF
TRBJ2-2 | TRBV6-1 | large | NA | TGTGCCAGCAGTGAATTTTCCGGGGGCACCGGGGAGCTGTTTTTT | CASSEFSGGTGELFF
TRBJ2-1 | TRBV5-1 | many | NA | TGCGCCAGCAGCTTGGGACCGCCGGGCAATGAGCAGTTCTTC | CASSLGPPGNEQFF
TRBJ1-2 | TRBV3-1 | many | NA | TGTGCCAGCAGCCAATTCTCCGGCCGCGTGGGAGGCTACACCTTC | CASSQFSGRVGGYTF
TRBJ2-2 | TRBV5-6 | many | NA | TGTGCCAGCAGCCACCGAGGACAGTACACCGGGGAGCTGTTTTTT | CASSHRGQYTGELFF
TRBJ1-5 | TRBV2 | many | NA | TGTGCCAGCAGTGGCGAGCCTAATAACAATCAGCCCCAGCATTTT | CASSGEPNNNQPQHF
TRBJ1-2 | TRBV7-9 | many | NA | TGTGCCAGCAGCTCCCACGCGGGGAGCCGGAACTATGGCTACACCTTC | CASSSHAGSRNYGYTF
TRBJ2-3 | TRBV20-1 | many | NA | TGCAGTGCTAGCAGCACTTTCGGGGCGGATACGCAGTATTTT | CSASSTFGADTQYF
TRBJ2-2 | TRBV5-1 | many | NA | TGCGCCAGCAGCTTGGTTCCGGGGGCGAACACCGGGGAGCTGTTTTTT | CASSLVPGANTGELFF
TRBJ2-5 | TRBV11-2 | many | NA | TGTGCCAGCAGCTCGATTGGGGAGACCCAGTACTTC | CASSSIGETQYF
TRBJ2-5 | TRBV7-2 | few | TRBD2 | TGTGCCAGCAGCTTAGGGGTAGCGGGTAGACAAGAGACCCAGTACTTC | CASSLGVAGRQETQYF
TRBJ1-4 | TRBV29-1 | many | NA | TGCAGCGTTGAAGATATCGGGGACCCCCTTGATGAAAAACTGTTTTTT | CSVEDIGDPLDEKLFF
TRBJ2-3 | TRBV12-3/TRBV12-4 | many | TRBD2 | TGTGCCAGCACGGCTAGCGGGAGGTTAGATACGCAGTATTTT | CASTASGRLDTQYF
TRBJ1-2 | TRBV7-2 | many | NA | TGTGCCAGCAGCTTAGATCACATGGACTATGGCTACACCTTC | CASSLDHMDYGYTF
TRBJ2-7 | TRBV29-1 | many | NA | TGCAGCGTTGTCGGGGGTTACTACGAGCAGTACTTC | CSVVGGYYEQYF
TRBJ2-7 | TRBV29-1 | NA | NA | TGCAGCGTGGTACAGGGCCACGAGCAGTACTTC | CSVVQGHEQYF
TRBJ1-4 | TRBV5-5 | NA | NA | TGTGCCAGCAGCTTGTCTGGGGAGGAAAAACTGTTTTTT | CASSLSGEEKLFF
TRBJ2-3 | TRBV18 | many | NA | TGTGCCAGCTCACCTGGGGGCAACACAGATACGCAGTATTTT | CASSPGGNTDTQYF
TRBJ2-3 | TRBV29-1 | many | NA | TGCAGCGCTGGGACGAGCACAGATACGCAGTATTTT | CSAGTSTDTQYF
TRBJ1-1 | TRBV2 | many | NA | TGTGCCAGCAGCGTGGGGCTCGGGGCTTTCTTT | CASSVGLGAFF
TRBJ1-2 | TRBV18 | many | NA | TGTGCCAGCTCACCACAGGCGCAAGACTATGGCTACACCTTC | CASSPQAQDYGYTF
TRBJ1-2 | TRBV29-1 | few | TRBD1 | TGCAGCGTCATGGGACAGGGGACGGCCTTC | CSVMGQGTAF
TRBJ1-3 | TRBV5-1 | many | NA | TGCGCCAGCAGCTACTCAAGGGAGTTTGGAAACACCATATATTTT | CASSYSREFGNTIYF
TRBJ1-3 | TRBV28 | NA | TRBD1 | TGTGCCAGCAGTCTCCGGACAGGGGGCGCCTCTGGAAACACCATATATTTT | CASSLRTGGASGNTIYF
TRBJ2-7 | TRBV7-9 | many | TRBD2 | TGTGCCAGCAGCCCGACTAGCGGGACATTCCACGAGCAGTACTTC | CASSPTSGTFHEQYF
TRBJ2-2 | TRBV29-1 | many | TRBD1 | TGCAGCGTTGAGACAGGGGGCGCGGGGGAGCTGTTTTTT | CSVETGGAGELFF
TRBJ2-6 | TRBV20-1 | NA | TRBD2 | TGCAGTGCTAGAGATGCCGCGGGGGCTGGGGCCAACGTCCTGACTTTC | CSARDAAGAGANVLTF
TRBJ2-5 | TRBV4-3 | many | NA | TGCGCCAGCAGCCAAGATGGGCGGTTGCAAGAGACCCAGTACTTC | CASSQDGRLQETQYF
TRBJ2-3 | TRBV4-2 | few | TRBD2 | TGTGCCAGCAGCCAGGCCATAGCGGGAGAGGGGGATACGCAGTATTTT | CASSQAIAGEGDTQYF
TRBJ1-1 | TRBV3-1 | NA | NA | TGTGCCAGCAGCCAACGAGGAGTGACTGAAGCTTTCTTT | CASSQRGVTEAFF
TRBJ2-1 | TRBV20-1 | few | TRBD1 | TGCAGTGCTACGGACAGGGGCAACAATGAGCAGTTCTTC | CSATDRGNNEQFF
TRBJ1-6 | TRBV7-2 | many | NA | TGTGCCAGCAGCTTTTTACGGGATAATTCACCCCTCCACTTT | CASSFLRDNSPLHF
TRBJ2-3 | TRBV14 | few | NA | TGTGCCAGCAGCCCGCGGGGTACCGATACGCAGTATTTT | CASSPRGTDTQYF
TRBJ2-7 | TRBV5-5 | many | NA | TGTGCCAGCAGCCCGGGACCCTACTACGAGCAGTACTTC | CASSPGPYYEQYF
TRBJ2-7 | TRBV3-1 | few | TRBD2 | TGTGCCAGCAGCCAAGATTTGGGGACTAGTCCCGACGAGCAGTACTTC | CASSQDLGTSPDEQYF
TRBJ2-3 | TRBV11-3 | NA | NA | TGTGCCAGCAGCCAGGACGTAAACACAGATACGCAGTATTTT | CASSQDVNTDTQYF
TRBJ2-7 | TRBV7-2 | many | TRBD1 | TGTGCCAGCAGCTTAGAGGGACAGGTCTACGAGCAGTACTTC | CASSLEGQVYEQYF
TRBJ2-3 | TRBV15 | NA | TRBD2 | TGTGCCACCACCGAAGGAATAGCGGGAGAATTAGATACGCAGTATTTT | CATTEGIAGELDTQYF
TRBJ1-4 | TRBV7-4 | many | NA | TGTGCCAGCAGCCACGGGGGTCAAGGGCATGAAAAACTGTTTTTT | CASSHGGQGHEKLFF
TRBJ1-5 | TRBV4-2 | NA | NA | TGTGCCAGCAGCCAAGATAAGGTCCAGCCCCAGCATTTT | CASSQDKVQPQHF
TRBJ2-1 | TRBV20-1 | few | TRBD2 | TGCAGTGCTGAGTCCACCGGGACTAGCGGGGTTAATGAGCAGTTCTTC | CSAESTGTSGVNEQFF